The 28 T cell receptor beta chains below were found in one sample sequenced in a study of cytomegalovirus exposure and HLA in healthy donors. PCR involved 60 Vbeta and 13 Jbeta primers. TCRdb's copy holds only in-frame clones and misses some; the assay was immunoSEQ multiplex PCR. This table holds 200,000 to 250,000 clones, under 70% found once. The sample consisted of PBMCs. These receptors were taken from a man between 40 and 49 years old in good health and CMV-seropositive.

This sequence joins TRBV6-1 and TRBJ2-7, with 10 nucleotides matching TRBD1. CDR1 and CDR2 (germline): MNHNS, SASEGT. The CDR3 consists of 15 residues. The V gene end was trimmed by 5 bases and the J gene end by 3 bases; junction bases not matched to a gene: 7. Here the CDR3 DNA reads TGTGCCAGCAGTTCCCCGGGACAGGGGCACTACGAGCAGTACTTC. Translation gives CASSSPGQGHYEQYF.

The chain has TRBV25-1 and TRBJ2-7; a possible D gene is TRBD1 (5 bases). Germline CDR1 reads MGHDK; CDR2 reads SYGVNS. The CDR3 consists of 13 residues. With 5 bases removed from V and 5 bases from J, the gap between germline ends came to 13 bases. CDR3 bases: TGTGCCAGCAGTAATGGCAGGGATCACGAGCAGTACTTC. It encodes CASSNGRDHEQYF.

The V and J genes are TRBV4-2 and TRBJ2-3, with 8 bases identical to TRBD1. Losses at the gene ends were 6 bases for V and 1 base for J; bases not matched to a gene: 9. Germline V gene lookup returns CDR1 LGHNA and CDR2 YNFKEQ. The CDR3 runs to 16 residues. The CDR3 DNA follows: TGTGCCAGCAGTACACCAGGGGGCAGGGGCACAGATACGCAGTATTTT. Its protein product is CASSTPGGRGTDTQYF.

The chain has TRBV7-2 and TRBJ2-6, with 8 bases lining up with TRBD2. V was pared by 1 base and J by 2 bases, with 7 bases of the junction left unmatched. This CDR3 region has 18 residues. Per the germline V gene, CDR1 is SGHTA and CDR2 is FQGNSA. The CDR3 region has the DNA TGTGCCAGCAGCTTAGATGGCGGGGGGTCCCCTGGGGCCAACGTCCTGACTTTC. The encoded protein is CASSLDGGGSPGANVLTF. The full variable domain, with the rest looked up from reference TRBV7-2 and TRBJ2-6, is GAGVSQSPSNKVTEKGKDVELRCDPISGHTALYWYRQSLGQGLEFLIYFQGNSAPDKSGLPSDRFSAERTGGSVSTLTIQRTQQEDSAVYLCASSLDGGGSPGANVLTFGAGSRLTVL.

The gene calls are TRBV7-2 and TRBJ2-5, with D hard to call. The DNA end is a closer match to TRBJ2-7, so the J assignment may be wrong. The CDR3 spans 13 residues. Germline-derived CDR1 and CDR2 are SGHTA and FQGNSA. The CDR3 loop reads CASSLIQSYEQYF. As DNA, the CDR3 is TGTGCCAGCAGCTTAATACAGTCCTACGAGCAGTACTTC.

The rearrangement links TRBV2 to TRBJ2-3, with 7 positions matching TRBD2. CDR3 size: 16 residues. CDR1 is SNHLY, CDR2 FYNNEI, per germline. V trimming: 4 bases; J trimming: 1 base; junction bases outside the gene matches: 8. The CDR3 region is CASSVGLELGTDTQYF. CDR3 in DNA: TGTGCCAGCAGTGTAGGACTAGAGTTGGGCACAGATACGCAGTATTTT.

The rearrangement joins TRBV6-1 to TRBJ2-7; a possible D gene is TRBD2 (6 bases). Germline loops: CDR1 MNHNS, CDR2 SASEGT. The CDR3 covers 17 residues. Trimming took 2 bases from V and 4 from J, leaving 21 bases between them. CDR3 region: CASSEWGVPGSVYEQYF. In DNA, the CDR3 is TGTGCCAGCAGTGAATGGGGGGTGCCGGGGTCAGTTTACGAGCAGTACTTC.

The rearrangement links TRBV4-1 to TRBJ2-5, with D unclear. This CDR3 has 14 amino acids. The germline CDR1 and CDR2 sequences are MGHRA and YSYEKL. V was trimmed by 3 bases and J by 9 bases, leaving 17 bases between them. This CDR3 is CASSHPGSSRSQYF. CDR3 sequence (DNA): TGCGCCAGCAGCCATCCCGGGTCCTCGAGGTCCCAGTACTTC.

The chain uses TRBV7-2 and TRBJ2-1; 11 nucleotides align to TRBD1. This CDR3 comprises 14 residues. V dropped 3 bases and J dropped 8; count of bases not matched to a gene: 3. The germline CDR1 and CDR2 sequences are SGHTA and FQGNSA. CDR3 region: CASSLAGQGDEQFF. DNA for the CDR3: TGTGCCAGCAGCTTGGCGGGACAGGGGGATGAGCAGTTCTTC.

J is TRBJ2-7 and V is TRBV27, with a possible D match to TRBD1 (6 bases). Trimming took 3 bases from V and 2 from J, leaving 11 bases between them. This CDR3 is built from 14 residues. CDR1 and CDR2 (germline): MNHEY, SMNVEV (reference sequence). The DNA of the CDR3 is TGTGCCAGCAGTTTTCAACAGGGTCCCTACGAGCAGTACTTC. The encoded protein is CASSFQQGPYEQYF.

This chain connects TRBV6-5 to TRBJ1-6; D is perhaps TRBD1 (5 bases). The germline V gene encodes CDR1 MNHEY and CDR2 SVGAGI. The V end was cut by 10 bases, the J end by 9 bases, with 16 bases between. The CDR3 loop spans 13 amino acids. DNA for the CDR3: TGTGCCACCAAAAACAGGAAGGGTTCACCCCTCCACTTT. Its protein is CATKNRKGSPLHF.

The CDR3 DNA follows: TGTGCCAGCAGCCCCGCCTATATCGGAAACACCATATATTTT. Translation gives CASSPAYIGNTIYF. The chain uses TRBV9 and TRBJ1-3; D remains unclear. Germline loops: CDR1 SGDLS, CDR2 YYNGEE. This CDR3 contains 14 residues. Trimming shortened V by 4 bases and J by 4 bases, and 12 bases separated the two germline ends.

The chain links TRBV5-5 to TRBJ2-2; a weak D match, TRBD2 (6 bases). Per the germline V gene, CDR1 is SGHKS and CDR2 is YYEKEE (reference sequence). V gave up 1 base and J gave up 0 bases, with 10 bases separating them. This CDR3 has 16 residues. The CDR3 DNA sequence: TGTGCCAGCAGCTTGCAACCGGGGGCGAACACCGGGGAGCTGTTTTTT. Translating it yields CASSLQPGANTGELFF.

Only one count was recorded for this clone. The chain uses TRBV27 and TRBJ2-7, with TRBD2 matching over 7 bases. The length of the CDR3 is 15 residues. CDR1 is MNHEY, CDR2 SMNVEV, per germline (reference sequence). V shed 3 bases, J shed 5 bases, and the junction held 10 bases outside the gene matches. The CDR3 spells CASSFRDPTSDEQYF. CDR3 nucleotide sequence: TGTGCCAGCAGTTTTAGGGACCCAACTAGCGACGAGCAGTACTTC.

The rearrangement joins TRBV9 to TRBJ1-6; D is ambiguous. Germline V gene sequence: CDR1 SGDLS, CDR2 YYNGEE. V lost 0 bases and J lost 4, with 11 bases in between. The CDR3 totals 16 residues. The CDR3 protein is CASSVGAGGYNSPLHF. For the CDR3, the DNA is TGTGCCAGCAGCGTAGGGGCAGGTGGTTATAATTCACCCCTCCACTTT.

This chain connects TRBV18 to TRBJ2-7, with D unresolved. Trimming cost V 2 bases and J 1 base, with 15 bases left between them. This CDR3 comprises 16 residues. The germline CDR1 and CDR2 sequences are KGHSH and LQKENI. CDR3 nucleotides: TGTGCCAGCTCACCAGGTAACACTATATTTTCCTACGAGCAGTACTTC. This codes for CASSPGNTIFSYEQYF.

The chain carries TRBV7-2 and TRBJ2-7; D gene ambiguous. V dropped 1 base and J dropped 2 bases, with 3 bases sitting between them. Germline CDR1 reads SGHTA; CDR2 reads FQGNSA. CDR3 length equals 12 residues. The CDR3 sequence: CASSLEPYEQYF. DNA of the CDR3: TGTGCCAGCAGCTTAGAGCCCTACGAGCAGTACTTC.

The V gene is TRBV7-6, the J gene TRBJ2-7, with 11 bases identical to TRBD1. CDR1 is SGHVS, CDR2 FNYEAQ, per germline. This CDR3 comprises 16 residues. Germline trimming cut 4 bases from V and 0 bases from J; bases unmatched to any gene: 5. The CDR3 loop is CASSSTGTGGSYEQYF. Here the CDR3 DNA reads TGTGCCAGCAGCTCAACCGGGACAGGGGGCTCCTACGAGCAGTACTTC.

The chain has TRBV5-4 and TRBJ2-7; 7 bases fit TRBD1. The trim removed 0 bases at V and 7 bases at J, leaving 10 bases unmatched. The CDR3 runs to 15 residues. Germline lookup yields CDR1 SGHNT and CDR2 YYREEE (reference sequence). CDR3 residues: CASSLVGDRLGEQYF. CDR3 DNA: TGTGCCAGCAGCTTGGTGGGGGACAGACTGGGGGAGCAGTACTTC.

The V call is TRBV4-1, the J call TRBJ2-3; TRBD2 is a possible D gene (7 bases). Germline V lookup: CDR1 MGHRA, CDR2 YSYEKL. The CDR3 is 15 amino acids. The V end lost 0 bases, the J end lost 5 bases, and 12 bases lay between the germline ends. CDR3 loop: CASSQEGGRGDTQYF. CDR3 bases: TGCGCCAGCAGCCAAGAAGGGGGGAGGGGAGATACGCAGTATTTT.

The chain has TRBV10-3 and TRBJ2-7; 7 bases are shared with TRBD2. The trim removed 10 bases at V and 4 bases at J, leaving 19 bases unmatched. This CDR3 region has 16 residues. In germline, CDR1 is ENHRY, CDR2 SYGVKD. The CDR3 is CATLRGFGRESYEQYF. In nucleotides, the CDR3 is TGTGCCACCCTACGTGGCTTCGGGCGGGAGTCTTACGAGCAGTACTTC.

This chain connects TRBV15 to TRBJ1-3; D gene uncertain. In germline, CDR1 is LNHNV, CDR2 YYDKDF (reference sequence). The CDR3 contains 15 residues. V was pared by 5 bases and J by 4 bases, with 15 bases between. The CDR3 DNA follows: TGTGCCACCAGCCTTGCCCTGGCACCGGGAAACACCATATATTTT. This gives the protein CATSLALAPGNTIYF.

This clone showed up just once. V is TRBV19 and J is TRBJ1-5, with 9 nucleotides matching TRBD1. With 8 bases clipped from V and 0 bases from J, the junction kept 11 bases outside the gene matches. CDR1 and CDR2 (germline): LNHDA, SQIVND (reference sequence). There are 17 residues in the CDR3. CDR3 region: CASRRDREGYSNQPQHF. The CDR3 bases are TGTGCCAGTCGCCGGGACAGGGAGGGGTATAGCAATCAGCCCCAGCATTTT.

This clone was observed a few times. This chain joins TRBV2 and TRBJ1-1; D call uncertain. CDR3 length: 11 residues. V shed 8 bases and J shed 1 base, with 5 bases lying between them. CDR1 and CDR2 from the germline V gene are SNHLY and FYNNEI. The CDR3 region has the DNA TGTGCCAGCCGGGAGAACACTGAAGCTTTCTTT. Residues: CASRENTEAFF.

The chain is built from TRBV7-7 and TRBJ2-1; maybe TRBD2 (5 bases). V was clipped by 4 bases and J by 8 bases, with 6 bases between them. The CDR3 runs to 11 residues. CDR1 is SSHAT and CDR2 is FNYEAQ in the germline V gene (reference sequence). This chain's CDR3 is CASSSGDEQFF. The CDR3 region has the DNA TGTGCCAGCAGCTCCGGGGATGAGCAGTTCTTC.

This CDR3 reads CASSLAAGARETQYF. The CDR3 bases are TGTGCCAGCAGCTTAGCGGCGGGGGCTCGGGAGACCCAGTACTTC. The rearrangement uses TRBV7-8 and TRBJ2-5; tentative D call: TRBD2 (7 bases). The germline V gene encodes CDR1 SGHVS and CDR2 FQNEAQ. Trimming took off 0 bases at V and 5 bases at J, with 13 bases between the two ends. This CDR3 is built from 15 residues.

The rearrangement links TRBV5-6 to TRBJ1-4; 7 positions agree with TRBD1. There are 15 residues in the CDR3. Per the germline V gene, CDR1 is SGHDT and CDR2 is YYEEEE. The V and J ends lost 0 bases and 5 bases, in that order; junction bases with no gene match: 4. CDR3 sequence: CASSLVDRANEKLFF. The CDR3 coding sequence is TGTGCCAGCAGCTTGGTAGACAGGGCCAATGAAAAACTGTTTTTT.

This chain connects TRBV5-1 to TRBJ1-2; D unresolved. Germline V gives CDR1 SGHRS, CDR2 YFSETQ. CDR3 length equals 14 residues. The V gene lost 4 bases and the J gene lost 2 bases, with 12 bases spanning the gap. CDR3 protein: CASSTDPRNYGYTF. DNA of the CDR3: TGCGCCAGCAGCACCGACCCGAGGAACTATGGCTACACCTTC.